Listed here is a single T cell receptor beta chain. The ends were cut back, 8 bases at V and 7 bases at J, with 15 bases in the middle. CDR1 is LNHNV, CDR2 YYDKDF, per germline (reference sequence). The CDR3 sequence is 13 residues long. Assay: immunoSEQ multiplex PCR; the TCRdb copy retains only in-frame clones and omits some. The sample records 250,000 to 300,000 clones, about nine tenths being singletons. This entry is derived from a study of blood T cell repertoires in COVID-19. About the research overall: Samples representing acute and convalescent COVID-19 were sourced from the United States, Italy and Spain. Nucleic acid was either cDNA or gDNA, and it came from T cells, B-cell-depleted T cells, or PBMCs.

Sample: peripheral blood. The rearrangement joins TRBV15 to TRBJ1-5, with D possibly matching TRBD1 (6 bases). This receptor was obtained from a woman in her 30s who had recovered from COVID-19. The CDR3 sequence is CATGYQRGQPQHF. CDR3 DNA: TGTGCCACCGGTTATCAGAGGGGGCAGCCCCAGCATTTT.